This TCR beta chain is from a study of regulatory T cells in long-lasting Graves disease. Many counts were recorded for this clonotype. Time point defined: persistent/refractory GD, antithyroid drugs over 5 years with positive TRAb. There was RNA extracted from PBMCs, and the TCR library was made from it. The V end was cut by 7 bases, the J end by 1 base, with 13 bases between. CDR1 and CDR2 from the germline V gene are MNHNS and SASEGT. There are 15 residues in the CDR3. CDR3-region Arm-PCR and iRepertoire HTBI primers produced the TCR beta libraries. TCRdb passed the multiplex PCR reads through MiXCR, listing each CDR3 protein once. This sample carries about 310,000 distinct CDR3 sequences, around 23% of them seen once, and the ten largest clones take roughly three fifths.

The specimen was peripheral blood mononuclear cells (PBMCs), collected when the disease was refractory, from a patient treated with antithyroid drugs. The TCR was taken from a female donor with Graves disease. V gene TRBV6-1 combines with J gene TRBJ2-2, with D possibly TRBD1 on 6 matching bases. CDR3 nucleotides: TGTGCCAGCACCCGAGCACAGGGGAACACCGGGGAGCTGTTTTTT. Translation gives CASTRAQGNTGELFF.